The TCR beta chain described here comes from a study of T-cell memory formation after mild COVID-19. The study's findings and limits: A subset of responding clones appeared in pre-infection memory, suggesting cross-reactive memory joined. Later expanders leaned CD4+, whereas day 15 to 85 contracting clones were balanced CD4/CD8. Chiefly within CM and EM were the contracting CD4+ clones; CD8+ ones were within EMRA.

The CDR3 runs 15 residues. Per germline, CDR1 LGHDT and CDR2 YNNKEL (reference sequence). The V end lost 1 base, the J end lost 5 bases, and 14 bases lay between the germline ends. This clonotype was seen more than once but under ten times. Antigen unknown. TCR alpha and TCR beta cDNA libraries carrying sample barcodes and UMIs were produced by 5'RACE using constant-segment primers. TCRdb used MiXCR to reprocess the 5' RACE reads, holding one entry per CDR3 protein. Here the sample spans approximately 500,000 distinct CDR3 sequences, roughly 25% being singletons. This clonotype was obtained from an adult woman who had mild COVID-19 (a few samples of this study predate the infection). Cell type and time point are not known. V and J are TRBV3-1 and TRBJ1-1; D gene uncertain. The sample was PBMCs or a T cell subset sorted from them (not recorded which). In DNA form, the CDR3 reads TGTGCCAGCAGCCAAGTCCTAAATCGAAGAACTGAAGCTTTCTTT. Translated: CASSQVLNRRTEAFF.